This is a list of T cell receptor beta chains from one sample in a study of cytomegalovirus exposure and HLA in healthy donors. Generated by immunoSEQ multiplex PCR, the TCRdb table keeps only in-frame clones and is missing some. The sample includes around 150,000 clones, roughly nine tenths seen only once; the top ten take 0.6% to 0.85%. The sample was PBMCs. These receptor sequences come from a man in his late teens or twenties in good health and CMV-seronegative. Both conserved end residues are part of each CDR3. Each record gives: D gene, J gene, clone size, V gene, CDR3 DNA, CDR3 protein. A D gene is named only where the DNA matches it firmly. A row's size may be missing; if present it is once, few, many or a size class.

>.|TRBJ1-3|.|TRBV14
TGTGCCAGCAGCCGATTAGACTCTGGAAACACCATATATTTT
CASSRLDSGNTIYF
>TRBD2|TRBJ2-5|few|TRBV5-5
TGTGCCAGCAGCTTTAGCGGGAGTCCCCAAGAGACCCAGTACTTC
CASSFSGSPQETQYF
>.|TRBJ2-7|.|TRBV27
TGTGCCAGCAGTTTATCGGGGCCCACCTACGAGCAGTACTTC
CASSLSGPTYEQYF
>.|TRBJ2-3|.|TRBV15
TGTGCCACCAGCAGAGATCGAGGGCGGGACTCCACAGATACGCAGTATTTT
CATSRDRGRDSTDTQYF
>TRBD2|TRBJ2-3|once|TRBV10-3
TGTGCCATCAGTGGGTGGCTAGCGGGAGACACAGATACGCAGTATTTT
CAISGWLAGDTDTQYF
>TRBD1|TRBJ1-1|.|TRBV13
TGTGCCAGCAGCTTCCCGGGACAGGGTTACACTGAAGCTTTCTTT
CASSFPGQGYTEAFF
>.|TRBJ2-7|.|TRBV7-2
TGTGCCAGCAGCCCGTCGGACAGATACGAGCAGTACTTC
CASSPSDRYEQYF
>TRBD2|TRBJ2-1|.|TRBV14
TGTGCCAGCAGCCGACGGACTAGCGGAGCTTCCTACAATGAGCAGTTCTTC
CASSRRTSGASYNEQFF
>TRBD1|TRBJ2-6|.|TRBV4-1
TGCGCCAGCAGCCAACCGGGACAGGGGAGAGGCTCTGGGGCCAACGTCCTGACTTTC
CASSQPGQGRGSGANVLTF
>TRBD2|TRBJ2-1|.|TRBV5-5
TGTGCCAGCAGCCCGGCCAACCTGCTAGCGGGAGGCCATGAGCAGTTCTTC
CASSPANLLAGGHEQFF
>.|TRBJ2-3|.|TRBV2
TGTGCCAGCAGATTGGGACTCTATAGCACAGATACGCAGTATTTT
CASRLGLYSTDTQYF
>.|TRBJ1-1|.|TRBV27
TGTGCCACCCAGGGTCGGAACACTGAAGCTTTCTTT
CATQGRNTEAFF
>TRBD2|TRBJ2-5|few|TRBV5-6
TGTGCCAGCAGCTTGGGGCTAGCGGAAAAAGAGACCCAGTACTTC
CASSLGLAEKETQYF
>TRBD2|TRBJ2-1|.|TRBV6-1
TGTGCCACCTTCGGACTAGCGGGAGACAATGAGCAGTTCTTC
CATFGLAGDNEQFF
>.|TRBJ2-7|.|TRBV6-1
TGTGCCAGCAGTGACTGGCGGGTCCCCTACGAGCAGTACTTC
CASSDWRVPYEQYF
>.|TRBJ2-3|.|TRBV10-1
TGCGCCAGCAGTGAAGAGTGGGAGAAAGGAACAGATACGCAGTATTTT
CASSEEWEKGTDTQYF
>.|TRBJ2-2|.|TRBV7-9
TGTGCCAGCAGCTTAAGTCAGGGGAACACCGGGGAGCTGTTTTTT
CASSLSQGNTGELFF
>.|TRBJ1-6|once|TRBV9
TGTGCCAGCAGCGTAGGAGGAAGCTCCTATAATTCACCCCTCCACTTT
CASSVGGSSYNSPLHF
>.|TRBJ2-7|few|TRBV10-1
TGCGCCAGCAGTGAGTCGACAGGTCCCTACGAGCAGTACTTC
CASSESTGPYEQYF
>.|TRBJ1-5|.|TRBV6-5
TGTGCCAGCAGACCCACAGGGAGCAATCAGCCCCAGCATTTT
CASRPTGSNQPQHF
>.|TRBJ2-1|.|TRBV2
TGTGCCAGCAGTGAGGCCTTGAATGAGCAGTTCTTC
CASSEALNEQFF
>TRBD1|TRBJ2-7|.|TRBV6-6
TGTGCCAGCAGGAGACCGGGACAGGGACTTAGCGAGCAGTACTTC
CASRRPGQGLSEQYF
>TRBD2|TRBJ2-5|.|TRBV15
TGTGCCACCAGCAGTCTAGCGGGACGGGAGACCCAGTACTTC
CATSSLAGRETQYF
>.|TRBJ1-1|.|TRBV2
TGTGCCAGCAGTGATCGTATCGGGTTCACTGAAGCTTTCTTT
CASSDRIGFTEAFF
>TRBD1|TRBJ1-1|.|TRBV13
TGTGCCAGCAGCGCCTCTGGACAGGGTGGAAAAGAAGCTTTCTTT
CASSASGQGGKEAFF
>TRBD1|TRBJ1-4|.|TRBV5-1
TGCGCCAGCAGCAGTCGGGACAGCTCTAATGAAAAACTGTTTTTT
CASSSRDSSNEKLFF
>.|TRBJ1-5|.|TRBV2
TGTGCCAGCAGTGAGTTAAGCTATAGCAATCAGCCCCAGCATTTT
CASSELSYSNQPQHF
>TRBD1|TRBJ1-2|few|TRBV4-1
TGCGCCAGCAGCCAAGAGGGACAGGGAAGTGATGGCTACACCTTC
CASSQEGQGSDGYTF
>TRBD2|TRBJ2-2|many|TRBV4-2
TGTGCCAGCAGCCAAGGAGGGGCGGGGGAAGGCGGGGAGCTGTTTTTT
CASSQGGAGEGGELFF
>.|TRBJ2-5|.|TRBV5-1
TGCGCCAGCAGCGGGTCGGTGGGGGGACTCCAAGAGACCCAGTACTTC
CASSGSVGGLQETQYF
>TRBD1|TRBJ1-2|.|TRBV2
TGTGCCACCGAAGGACAGGGAGGTGGCTACACCTTC
CATEGQGGGYTF
>.|TRBJ2-5|.|TRBV25-1
TGTGCCAGCAGTGATCCTACCGGAGAGACCCAGTACTTC
CASSDPTGETQYF
>.|TRBJ2-5|.|TRBV19
TGTGCCAGTAGTATAGGGGAGGAGTTCCAAGAGACCCAGTACTTC
CASSIGEEFQETQYF
>TRBD1|TRBJ1-6|.|TRBV14
TGTGCCAGCAGCCCGGGACAGGCAAATTCACCCCTCCACTTT
CASSPGQANSPLHF
>TRBD2|TRBJ2-5|.|TRBV29-1
TGCAGCGTTGGGGTGGCGGGGGGCTCCAGTGGGGCCCAGTACTTC
CSVGVAGGSSGAQYF
>.|TRBJ1-2|.|TRBV14
TGTGCCAGCAGCCCCTTCTTGTCTAACTATGGCTACACCTTC
CASSPFLSNYGYTF
>.|TRBJ1-2|once|TRBV2
TGTGCCAGCATTGGGAAAAGTGGAGGTGGCTATGGCTACACCTTC
CASIGKSGGGYGYTF
>.|TRBJ1-5|.|TRBV19
TGTGCCAGTAGTATAGATGGCAGGGGAAGACAGCCCCAGCATTTT
CASSIDGRGRQPQHF
>.|TRBJ2-1|few|TRBV11-2
TGTGCCAGCAGCTTAGAGGGGAGCTCCTACAATGAGCAGTTCTTC
CASSLEGSSYNEQFF
>.|TRBJ1-1|.|TRBV25-1
TGTGCCAGCAGTGAATATCGGACACCCGAAGCTTTCTTT
CASSEYRTPEAFF
>TRBD2|TRBJ2-7|.|TRBV27
TGTGCCAGCAGGGGACTAGCGGGGGGGAATATATACGAGCAGTACTTC
CASRGLAGGNIYEQYF
>TRBD2|TRBJ2-2|.|TRBV9
TGTGCCAGCAGCTCCTCGACTAGCGGGAGAGCACCCCCCGGGGAACTGTTTTTT
CASSSSTSGRAPPGELFF
>TRBD1|TRBJ1-5|.|TRBV5-6
TGTGCCAGCAGCTCGGACAGGGAGTTGGGTCAGCCCCAGCATTTT
CASSSDRELGQPQHF
>.|TRBJ2-1|.|TRBV7-7
TGTGCCAGCAGCTTAGGAAGTCCTAGCTCCTACAATGAGCAGTTCTTC
CASSLGSPSSYNEQFF
>.|TRBJ2-5|.|TRBV7-6
TGTGCCAGCAGCTTTCAGGACAGTCAAGAGACCCAGTACTTC
CASSFQDSQETQYF
>.|TRBJ2-1|once|TRBV5-8
TGTGCCAGCAGCTTGGCCCTAGGTGGAGGGCCCCCCTACAATGAGCAGTTCTTC
CASSLALGGGPPYNEQFF
>.|TRBJ2-4|.|TRBV5-1
TGCGCCAGCAGCTTCCAGGGCAGCAAAAACATTCAGTACTTC
CASSFQGSKNIQYF
>.|TRBJ1-1|.|TRBV6-1
TGTGCCAGCAGTGAAGAACGGGATGAAGCTTTCTTT
CASSEERDEAFF
>TRBD1|TRBJ1-6|.|TRBV18
TGTGCCAGCCCCCTCACTACCTGGACAGGGGGCGGGTGGAATTCACCCCTCCACTTT
CASPLTTWTGGGWNSPLHF
>TRBD1|TRBJ1-2|.|TRBV2
TGTGCCAGCAGCGAAGGGGGCAATTATGGCTACACCTTC
CASSEGGNYGYTF
>TRBD2|TRBJ2-3|.|TRBV5-4
TGTGCCAGCAGCTTGGGACTAGCGGGAGTCACAGGGGCAGATACGCAGTATTTT
CASSLGLAGVTGADTQYF
>TRBD1|TRBJ1-2|once|TRBV29-1
TGCAGCGTGCGGACAGGGGGAGGGTATGGCTACACCTTC
CSVRTGGGYGYTF
>.|TRBJ2-1|.|TRBV5-1
TGCGCCAGCAGCTTGGGCGGGGAGTACAATGAGCAGTTCTTC
CASSLGGEYNEQFF
>.|TRBJ1-4|.|TRBV4-3
TGCGCCAGCAGCCAAGATGGACAGTCAAATGAAAAACTGTTTTTT
CASSQDGQSNEKLFF
>.|TRBJ1-5|once|TRBV7-6
TGTGCCAGCAGCTTATATGGCAGGGGTGTCAATCAGCCCCAGCATTTT
CASSLYGRGVNQPQHF
>TRBD2|TRBJ2-7|.|TRBV6-6
TGTGCCAGCATTGGACGGGGGGGCTCCGAGCAGTACTTC
CASIGRGGSEQYF
>TRBD1|TRBJ1-1|.|TRBV4-1
TGCGCCAGCAGCCAAGATGGGGCAGGGGGGAACACTGAAGCTTTCTTT
CASSQDGAGGNTEAFF
>.|TRBJ2-1|.|TRBV7-2
TGTGCCAGCAGCTTTCGTCTCGGAGCGGTCGATGAGCAGTTCTTC
CASSFRLGAVDEQFF
>TRBD2|TRBJ2-5|.|TRBV15
TGTGCCACCAGCACCAGGACTAGCGGCTATGAGACCCAGTACTTC
CATSTRTSGYETQYF
>.|TRBJ1-4|.|TRBV30
TGTGCCTGGAGACTAAGACAGACAACTAATGAAAAACTGTTTTTT
CAWRLRQTTNEKLFF